The TCR beta chain described here comes from a study of cytomegalovirus exposure and HLA in healthy donors. Findings of the study overall: Some TCR beta chains (over 150 of them) were listed as cytomegalovirus-associated. TCR beta sequences reportedly predicted the HLA-A and HLA-B alleles of most subjects accurately.

The PCR employed 60 Vbeta primers together with 13 Jbeta primers. Repertoires were generated with immunoSEQ multiplex PCR, while TCRdb's copy carries only in-frame clones and drops some. This sample has about 130,000 clones, with approximately 70% found just once. About this clone: Its specificity is not known.

The CDR3 is made up of 15 amino acids. Germline V gene data show CDR1 as SGHVS and CDR2 as FNYEAQ. V gave up 1 base and J gave up 4 bases, with 13 bases separating them. The sample taken for sequencing was PBMCs. J is TRBJ1-1 and V is TRBV7-6; D is uncertain. The origin of this receptor is a woman between 55 and 75 years old in good health and CMV-seropositive. The CDR3 region is CASSLVAVSGTEAFF. In DNA form, the CDR3 reads TGTGCCAGCAGCTTAGTTGCAGTCTCGGGCACTGAAGCTTTCTTT.